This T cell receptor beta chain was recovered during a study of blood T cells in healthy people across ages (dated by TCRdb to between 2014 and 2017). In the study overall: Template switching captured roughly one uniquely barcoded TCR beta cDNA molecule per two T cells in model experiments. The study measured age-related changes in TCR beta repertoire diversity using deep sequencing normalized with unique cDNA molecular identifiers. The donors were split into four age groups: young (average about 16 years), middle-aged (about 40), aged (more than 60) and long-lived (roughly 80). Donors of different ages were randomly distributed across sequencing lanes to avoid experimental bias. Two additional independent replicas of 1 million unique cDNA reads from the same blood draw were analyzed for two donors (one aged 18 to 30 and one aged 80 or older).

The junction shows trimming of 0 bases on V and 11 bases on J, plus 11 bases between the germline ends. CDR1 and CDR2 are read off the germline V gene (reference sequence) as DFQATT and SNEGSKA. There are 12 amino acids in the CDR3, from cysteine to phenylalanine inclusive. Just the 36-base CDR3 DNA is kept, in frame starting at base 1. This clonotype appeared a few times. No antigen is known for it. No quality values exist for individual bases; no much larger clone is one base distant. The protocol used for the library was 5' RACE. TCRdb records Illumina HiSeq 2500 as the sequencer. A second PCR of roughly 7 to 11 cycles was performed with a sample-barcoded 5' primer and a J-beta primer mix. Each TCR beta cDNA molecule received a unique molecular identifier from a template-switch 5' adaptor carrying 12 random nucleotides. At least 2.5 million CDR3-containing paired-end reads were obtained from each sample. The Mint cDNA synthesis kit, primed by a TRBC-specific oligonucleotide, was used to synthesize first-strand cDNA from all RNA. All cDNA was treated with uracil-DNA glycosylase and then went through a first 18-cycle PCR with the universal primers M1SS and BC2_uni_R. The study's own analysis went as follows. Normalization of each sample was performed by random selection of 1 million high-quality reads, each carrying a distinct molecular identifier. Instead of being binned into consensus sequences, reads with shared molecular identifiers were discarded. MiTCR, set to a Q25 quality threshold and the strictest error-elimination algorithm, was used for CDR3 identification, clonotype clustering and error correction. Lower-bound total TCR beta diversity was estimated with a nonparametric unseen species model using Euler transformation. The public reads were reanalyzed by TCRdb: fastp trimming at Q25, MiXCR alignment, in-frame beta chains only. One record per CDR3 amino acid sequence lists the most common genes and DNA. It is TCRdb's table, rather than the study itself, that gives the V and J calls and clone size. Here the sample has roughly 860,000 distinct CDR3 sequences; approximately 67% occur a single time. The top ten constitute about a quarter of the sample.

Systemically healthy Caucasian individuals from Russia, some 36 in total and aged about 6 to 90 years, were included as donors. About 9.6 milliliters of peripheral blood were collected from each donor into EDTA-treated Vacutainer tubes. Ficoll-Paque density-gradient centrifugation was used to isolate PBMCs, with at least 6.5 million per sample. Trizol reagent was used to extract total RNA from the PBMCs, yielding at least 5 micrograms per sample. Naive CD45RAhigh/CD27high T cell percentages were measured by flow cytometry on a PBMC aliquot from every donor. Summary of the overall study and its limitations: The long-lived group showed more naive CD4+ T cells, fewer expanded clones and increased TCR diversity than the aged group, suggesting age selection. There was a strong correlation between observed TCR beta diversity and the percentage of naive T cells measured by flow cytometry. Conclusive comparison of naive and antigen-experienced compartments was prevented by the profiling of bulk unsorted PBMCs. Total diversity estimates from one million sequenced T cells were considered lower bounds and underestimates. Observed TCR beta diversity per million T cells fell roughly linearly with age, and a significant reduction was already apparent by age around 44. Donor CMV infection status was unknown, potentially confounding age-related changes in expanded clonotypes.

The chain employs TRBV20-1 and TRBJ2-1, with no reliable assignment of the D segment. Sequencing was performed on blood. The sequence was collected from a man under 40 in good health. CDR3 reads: CSARDRGDQQFF. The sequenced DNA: TGCAGTGCTAGAGACCGCGGAGACCAGCAGTTCTTC.